Listed below are T cell receptor beta chains from one sample, sequenced in a study of shared clonotypes between healthy human individuals. The repertoire was sequenced with immunoSEQ multiplex PCR; TCRdb's copy has only in-frame clones and lacks some. The data show about 1 million clones, 75% to 80% seen once. The sequencing input was memory CD4+ T cells from PBMCs. The receptors shown here come from a man younger than 35 in good health. Some clones in this sample may be carry-over from other donors' samples. CDR3s include the opening cysteine and the closing phenylalanine or tryptophan. A D gene is named only where the DNA matches it firmly. Clone size is stated in some rows and not others, as once, few, many or a class when expanded.

cdr3_aa: CASSEGGLAGDTQYF
cdr3_nt: TGTGCCAGCAGTGAAGGCGGTCTAGCGGGAGATACGCAGTATTTT
clone_size: NA
v_call: TRBV2
j_call: TRBJ2-3
d_call: TRBD2

cdr3_aa: CSVESQTNTEAFF
cdr3_nt: TGCAGCGTTGAATCGCAGACGAACACTGAAGCTTTCTTT
clone_size: NA
v_call: TRBV29-1
j_call: TRBJ1-1
d_call: NA

cdr3_aa: CASSLGLNVLTF
cdr3_nt: TGTGCCAGCAGCTTAGGGTTGAACGTCCTGACTTTC
clone_size: NA
v_call: TRBV7-2
j_call: TRBJ2-6
d_call: NA

cdr3_aa: CASSISKGSANTGELFF
cdr3_nt: TGTGCCAGTAGTATATCAAAGGGCTCCGCGAACACCGGGGAGCTGTTTTTT
clone_size: NA
v_call: TRBV19
j_call: TRBJ2-2
d_call: NA

cdr3_aa: CASSQLGRPSGNTIYF
cdr3_nt: TGTGCCAGCAGTCAATTGGGACGGCCCTCTGGAAACACCATATATTTT
clone_size: NA
v_call: TRBV2
j_call: TRBJ1-3
d_call: NA

cdr3_aa: CASSQVHFTEAFF
cdr3_nt: TGTGCCAGCAGTCAGGTTCACTTCACTGAAGCTTTCTTT
clone_size: few
v_call: TRBV6-6
j_call: TRBJ1-1
d_call: NA

cdr3_aa: CASKPPGEWETQYF
cdr3_nt: TGTGCCAGCAAGCCTCCGGGGGAGTGGGAGACCCAGTACTTC
clone_size: NA
v_call: TRBV28
j_call: TRBJ2-5
d_call: NA

cdr3_aa: CASRRQGASYGYTF
cdr3_nt: TGTGCCAGCAGGAGACAGGGGGCCAGCTATGGCTACACCTTC
clone_size: few
v_call: TRBV27
j_call: TRBJ1-2
d_call: TRBD1

cdr3_aa: CASSSGQGGLNTEAFF
cdr3_nt: TGCGCCAGCAGTTCTGGACAGGGGGGCCTTAACACTGAAGCTTTCTTT
clone_size: NA
v_call: TRBV4-1
j_call: TRBJ1-1
d_call: TRBD1

cdr3_aa: CASSYSGEGYGYTF
cdr3_nt: TGTGCCAGCAGTTACTCAGGAGAAGGCTATGGCTACACCTTC
clone_size: NA
v_call: TRBV6-5
j_call: TRBJ1-2
d_call: NA

cdr3_aa: CASSFLGSEKLFF
cdr3_nt: TGTGCCAGCAGCTTTCTAGGTTCTGAAAAACTGTTTTTT
clone_size: NA
v_call: TRBV7-8
j_call: TRBJ1-4
d_call: NA

cdr3_aa: CASTVDRSYEQYF
cdr3_nt: TGTGCCAGCACCGTGGACAGGTCCTACGAGCAGTACTTC
clone_size: few
v_call: TRBV5-6
j_call: TRBJ2-7
d_call: TRBD1

cdr3_aa: CASSEQGVSYEQYF
cdr3_nt: TGTGCCAGCAGTGAACAGGGGGTGTCCTACGAGCAGTACTTC
clone_size: NA
v_call: TRBV2
j_call: TRBJ2-7
d_call: TRBD1

cdr3_aa: CASSFRPAYGYTF
cdr3_nt: TGTGCCAGCAGTTTCAGGCCCGCTTATGGCTACACCTTC
clone_size: NA
v_call: TRBV28
j_call: TRBJ1-2
d_call: NA

cdr3_aa: CASSSPGQVYQPQHF
cdr3_nt: TGCGCCAGCAGTTCCCCGGGACAAGTTTACCAGCCCCAGCATTTT
clone_size: NA
v_call: TRBV4-3
j_call: TRBJ1-5
d_call: NA

cdr3_aa: CASSSFLGGYTF
cdr3_nt: TGTGCCAGCAGTTCCTTTCTTGGGGGCTACACCTTC
clone_size: NA
v_call: TRBV28
j_call: TRBJ1-2
d_call: NA

cdr3_aa: CASSFSTENTEAFF
cdr3_nt: TGTGCCAGCAGCTTCTCGACAGAGAACACTGAAGCTTTCTTT
clone_size: NA
v_call: TRBV7-2
j_call: TRBJ1-1
d_call: NA

cdr3_aa: CASSLDLRTGELFF
cdr3_nt: TGTGCCAGCAGCTTAGATCTCCGCACCGGGGAGCTGTTTTTT
clone_size: once
v_call: TRBV7-9
j_call: TRBJ2-2
d_call: NA

cdr3_aa: CASSLQTGGSGNTIYF
cdr3_nt: TGCGCCAGCAGCTTGCAGACAGGTGGCTCTGGAAACACCATATATTTT
clone_size: NA
v_call: TRBV5-1
j_call: TRBJ1-3
d_call: NA

cdr3_aa: CASSYRGHEQYF
cdr3_nt: TGTGCCAGCTCTTACCGGGGGCACGAGCAGTACTTC
clone_size: NA
v_call: TRBV28
j_call: TRBJ2-7
d_call: NA

cdr3_aa: CASSSGQFSAFF
cdr3_nt: TGTGCCAGCAGTTCGGGACAGTTTTCAGCTTTCTTT
clone_size: NA
v_call: TRBV28
j_call: TRBJ1-1
d_call: TRBD1

cdr3_aa: CASSLVQGAPDTQYF
cdr3_nt: TGTGCCAGCAGCCTAGTCCAGGGGGCGCCGGATACGCAGTATTTT
clone_size: NA
v_call: TRBV11-2
j_call: TRBJ2-3
d_call: TRBD1

cdr3_aa: CASSTGTPTTEAFF
cdr3_nt: TGTGCCAGTAGTACGGGGACACCCACCACTGAAGCTTTCTTT
clone_size: few
v_call: TRBV19
j_call: TRBJ1-1
d_call: NA

cdr3_aa: CSSLGTGGLETQYF
cdr3_nt: TGCAGCTCCCTGGGGACAGGGGGCTTGGAGACCCAGTACTTC
clone_size: NA
v_call: TRBV29-1
j_call: TRBJ2-5
d_call: TRBD1

cdr3_aa: CASSCLGGQNYEQYF
cdr3_nt: TGTGCCAGCAGCTGCCTCGGAGGACAGAATTACGAGCAGTACTTC
clone_size: NA
v_call: TRBV11-3
j_call: TRBJ2-7
d_call: NA

cdr3_aa: CASSLVFRAESNYEQYF
cdr3_nt: TGTGCCAGCAGCTTGGTGTTTAGGGCCGAGTCAAATTACGAGCAGTACTTC
clone_size: NA
v_call: TRBV5-6
j_call: TRBJ2-7
d_call: NA

cdr3_aa: CAWNKGREGIDEQFF
cdr3_nt: TGTGCCTGGAATAAAGGCCGGGAGGGCATCGATGAGCAGTTCTTC
clone_size: NA
v_call: TRBV30
j_call: TRBJ2-1
d_call: TRBD2

cdr3_aa: CASSLGVMNTEAFF
cdr3_nt: TGCGCCAGCAGCTTGGGCGTCATGAACACTGAAGCTTTCTTT
clone_size: NA
v_call: TRBV5-1
j_call: TRBJ1-1
d_call: NA

cdr3_aa: CASTQGGIQYF
cdr3_nt: TGTGCCAGCACCCAAGGTGGCATTCAGTACTTC
clone_size: NA
v_call: TRBV6-5
j_call: TRBJ2-4
d_call: NA

cdr3_aa: CASRDRRRTLRGEAFF
cdr3_nt: TGTGCCAGCAGGGACAGGAGGCGAACCTTACGTGGTGAAGCTTTCTTT
clone_size: NA
v_call: TRBV28
j_call: TRBJ1-1
d_call: TRBD1

cdr3_aa: CASSLQGAGETQYF
cdr3_nt: TGTGCCAGCAGTCTCCAGGGGGCCGGAGAGACCCAGTACTTC
clone_size: few
v_call: TRBV9
j_call: TRBJ2-5
d_call: TRBD1

cdr3_aa: CASSAGGREGTYEQYF
cdr3_nt: TGTGCCAGCAGTGCCGGGGGGCGGGAGGGTACTTACGAGCAGTACTTC
clone_size: NA
v_call: TRBV6-1
j_call: TRBJ2-7
d_call: TRBD2

cdr3_aa: CASSLQGPETQYF
cdr3_nt: TGCGCCAGCAGCTTGCAGGGGCCAGAGACCCAGTACTTC
clone_size: NA
v_call: TRBV5-1
j_call: TRBJ2-5
d_call: NA

cdr3_aa: CSAAGLETQYF
cdr3_nt: TGCAGTGCCGCCGGGTTGGAGACCCAGTACTTC
clone_size: NA
v_call: TRBV20-1
j_call: TRBJ2-5
d_call: NA

cdr3_aa: CASSQLLTTGAGAEAFF
cdr3_nt: TGTGCCAGCAGCCAACTACTCACCACAGGGGCTGGGGCTGAAGCTTTCTTT
clone_size: NA
v_call: TRBV5-4
j_call: TRBJ1-1
d_call: TRBD1

cdr3_aa: CASRQGGTDTIYF
cdr3_nt: TGTGCCAGCAGGCAGGGGGGTACGGACACCATATATTTT
clone_size: NA
v_call: TRBV6-5
j_call: TRBJ1-3
d_call: TRBD1

cdr3_aa: CASSSSDRERETQYF
cdr3_nt: TGTGCCAGCAGCTCCTCGGACAGGGAGAGAGAGACCCAGTACTTC
clone_size: NA
v_call: TRBV7-3
j_call: TRBJ2-5
d_call: TRBD1

cdr3_aa: CASSLRSNQPQHF
cdr3_nt: TGTGCCAGCAGCCTCCGTAGCAATCAGCCCCAGCATTTT
clone_size: NA
v_call: TRBV7-2
j_call: TRBJ1-5
d_call: NA

cdr3_aa: CASSLRGSYNEQFF
cdr3_nt: TGTGCCAGCAGCCTCCGCGGCTCCTACAATGAGCAGTTCTTC
clone_size: NA
v_call: TRBV11-3
j_call: TRBJ2-1
d_call: NA

cdr3_aa: CASSLKGQGEQYF
cdr3_nt: TGTGCCAGCAGCTTAAAGGGACAAGGCGAGCAGTACTTC
clone_size: few
v_call: TRBV7-2
j_call: TRBJ2-7
d_call: NA

cdr3_aa: CASSLGTAQGTQYF
cdr3_nt: TGCGCCAGCAGCTTGGGTACGGCCCAAGGGACCCAGTACTTC
clone_size: NA
v_call: TRBV5-1
j_call: TRBJ2-5
d_call: NA

cdr3_aa: CASSPQTDTQYF
cdr3_nt: TGTGCCAGCAGTCCACAGACAGATACGCAGTATTTT
clone_size: NA
v_call: TRBV7-9
j_call: TRBJ2-3
d_call: NA

cdr3_aa: CASSQGHSNEKLFF
cdr3_nt: TGCGCCAGCAGCCAGGGACATTCTAATGAAAAACTGTTTTTT
clone_size: NA
v_call: TRBV5-1
j_call: TRBJ1-4
d_call: NA

cdr3_aa: CASRDRGQQFF
cdr3_nt: TGTGCCAGCAGGGACAGAGGCCAGCAGTTCTTC
clone_size: NA
v_call: TRBV19
j_call: TRBJ2-1
d_call: TRBD1

cdr3_aa: CASSLVQNPDTDTQYF
cdr3_nt: TGTGCCAGCAGCTTGGTACAGAACCCGGACACAGATACGCAGTATTTT
clone_size: NA
v_call: TRBV5-4
j_call: TRBJ2-3
d_call: NA

cdr3_aa: CASSPGSWDTQYF
cdr3_nt: TGTGCCAGCTCACCAGGCTCATGGGATACGCAGTATTTT
clone_size: NA
v_call: TRBV18
j_call: TRBJ2-3
d_call: NA